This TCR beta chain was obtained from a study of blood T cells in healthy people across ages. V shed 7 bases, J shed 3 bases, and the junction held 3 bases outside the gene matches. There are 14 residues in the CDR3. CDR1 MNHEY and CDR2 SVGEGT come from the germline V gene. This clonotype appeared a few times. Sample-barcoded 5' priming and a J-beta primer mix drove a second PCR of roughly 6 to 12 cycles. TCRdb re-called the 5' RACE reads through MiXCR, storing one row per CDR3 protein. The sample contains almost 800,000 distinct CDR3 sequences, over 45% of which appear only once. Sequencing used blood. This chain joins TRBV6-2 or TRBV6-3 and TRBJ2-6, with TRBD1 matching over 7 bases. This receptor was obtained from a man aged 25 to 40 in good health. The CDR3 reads CASTDRDGANVLTF. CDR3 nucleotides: TGTGCCAGCACCGACAGGGATGGGGCCAACGTCCTGACTTTC.